This T cell receptor beta chain was recovered during a study of human T cells and chemical hapten exposure. TCRdb re-analysed the RACE reads in MiXCR, keeping a single row per CDR3 protein. Counted here are under 200,000 distinct CDR3 sequences, more than 12% occurring once; the ten biggest clones make up 1.5% to 2%. This clonotype has a handful of counts. Per germline, CDR1 SGHTA and CDR2 FQGNSA. V lost 5 bases to trimming and J lost 4 bases, with 11 bases between them. This CDR3 comprises 13 residues. Time point described: patch test 1, 2 weeks after DPC sensitization. Treatment given: therapeutic diphenylcyclopropenone sensitization with weekly scalp DPC.

This clonotype was sampled from a young woman with alopecia areata. Some clones in this sample may be carry-over from other donors' samples. Sequences were derived from whole blood, sampled in connection with sensitization to the hapten diphenylcyclopropenone (DPC). This sequence joins TRBV7-2 and TRBJ2-5; D unclear. CDR3 DNA sequence: TGTGCCAGCAGCGCGAATATATTAGAGACCCAGTACTTC. It encodes CASSANILETQYF.